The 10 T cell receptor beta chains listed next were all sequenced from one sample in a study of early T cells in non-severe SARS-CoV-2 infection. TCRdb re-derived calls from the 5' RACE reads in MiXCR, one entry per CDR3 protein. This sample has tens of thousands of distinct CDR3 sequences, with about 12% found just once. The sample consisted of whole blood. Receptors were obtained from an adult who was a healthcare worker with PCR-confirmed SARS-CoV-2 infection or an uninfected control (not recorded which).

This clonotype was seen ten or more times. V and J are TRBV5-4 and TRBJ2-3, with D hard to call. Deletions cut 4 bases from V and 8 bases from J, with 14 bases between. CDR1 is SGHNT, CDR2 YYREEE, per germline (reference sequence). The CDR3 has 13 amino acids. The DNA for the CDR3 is TGTGCCAGCAGCCGTACTGGATCCAGTACGCAGTATTTT. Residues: CASSRTGSSTQYF.

The chain's CDR3 is CSVASSDTQYF. For the CDR3, the DNA is TGCAGCGTTGCGAGTTCAGATACGCAGTATTTT. This chain uses TRBV29-1 with TRBJ2-3, with D uncertain. The CDR3 extends over 11 amino acids. Germline CDR1 SQVTM, CDR2 ANQGSEA. Deletions cut 4 bases from V and 4 bases from J, with 6 bases between.

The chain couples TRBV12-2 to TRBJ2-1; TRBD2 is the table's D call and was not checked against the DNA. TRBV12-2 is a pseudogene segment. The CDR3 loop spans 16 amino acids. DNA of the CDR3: TGTGCAAGTCGCTTATCAGGCGGGAGGGGACACAATGAGCAGTTCTTC. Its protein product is CASRLSGGRGHNEQFF.

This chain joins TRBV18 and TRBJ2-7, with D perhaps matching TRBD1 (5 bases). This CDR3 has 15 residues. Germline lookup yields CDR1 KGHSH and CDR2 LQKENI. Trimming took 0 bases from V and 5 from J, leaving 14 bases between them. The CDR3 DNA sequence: TGTGCCAGCTCACCACCCCGCTCCAGGGCCAACGAGCAGTACTTC. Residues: CASSPPRSRANEQYF.

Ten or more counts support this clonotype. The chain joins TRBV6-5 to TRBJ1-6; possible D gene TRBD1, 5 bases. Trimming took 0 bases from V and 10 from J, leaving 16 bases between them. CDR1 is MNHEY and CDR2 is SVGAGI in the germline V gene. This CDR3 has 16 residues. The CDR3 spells CASSYSSSGPNSPLHF. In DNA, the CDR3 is TGTGCCAGCAGTTACTCGTCTTCGGGGCCGAACTCACCCCTCCACTTT.

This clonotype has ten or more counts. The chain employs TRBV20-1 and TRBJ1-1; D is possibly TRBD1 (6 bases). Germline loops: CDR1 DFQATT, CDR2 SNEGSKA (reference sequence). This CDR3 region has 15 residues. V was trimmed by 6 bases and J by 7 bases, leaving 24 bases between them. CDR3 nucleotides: TGCAGTGCCAAGACCCCGGCCCGGGGAGGGGGTGAAGCTTTCTTT. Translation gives CSAKTPARGGGEAFF.

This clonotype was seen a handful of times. The CDR3 region is CASSPRTEAFF. The CDR3 DNA is TGTGCCAGCAGCCCGAGGACTGAAGCTTTCTTT. The chain carries TRBV28 and TRBJ1-1; D is unresolved. CDR1 MDHEN and CDR2 SYDVKM come from the germline V gene. V lost 6 bases and J 5 bases, leaving 7 bases between the germline ends. The CDR3 is 11 residues long.

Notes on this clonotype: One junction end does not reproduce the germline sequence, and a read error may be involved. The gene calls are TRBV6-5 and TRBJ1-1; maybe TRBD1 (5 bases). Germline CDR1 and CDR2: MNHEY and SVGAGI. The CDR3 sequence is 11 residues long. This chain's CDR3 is CASAGQTEVFF. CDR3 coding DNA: TGTGCCAGCGCAGGACAAACTGAAGTTTTCTTT.

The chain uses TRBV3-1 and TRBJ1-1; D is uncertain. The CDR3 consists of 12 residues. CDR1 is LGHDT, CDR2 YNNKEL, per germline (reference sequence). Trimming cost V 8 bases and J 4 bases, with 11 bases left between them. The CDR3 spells CASLGSSTEAFF. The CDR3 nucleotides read TGTGCCAGCCTCGGTTCGTCCACTGAAGCTTTCTTT. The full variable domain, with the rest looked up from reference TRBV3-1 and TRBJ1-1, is DTAVSQTPKYLVTQMGNDKSIKCEQNLGHDTMYWYKQDSKKFLKIMFSYNNKELIINETVPNRFSPKSPDKAHLNLHINSLELGDSAVYFCASLGSSTEAFFGQGTRLTVV.

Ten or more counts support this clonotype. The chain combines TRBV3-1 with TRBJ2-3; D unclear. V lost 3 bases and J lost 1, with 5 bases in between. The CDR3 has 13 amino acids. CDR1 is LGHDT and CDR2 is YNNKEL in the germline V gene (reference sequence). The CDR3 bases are TGTGCCAGCAGCCACTTAGGCACAGATACGCAGTATTTT. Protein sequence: CASSHLGTDTQYF.